This entry is about one TCR beta chain. Germline V gives CDR1 KGHSH, CDR2 LQKENI. The CDR3 sequence is 16 residues long. J gave up 9 bases and V 1 base, and 11 bases lay outside the gene matches. The sample is drawn from a study of CD8 T cells in Susac syndrome. Roughly 0.5 to 1 ug RNA was reverse transcribed with random hexamers. Each CDR3 protein gets one entry after TCRdb re-called the immunoSEQ multiplex PCR reads with MiXCR. Among approximately 110,000 distinct CDR3 sequences listed, around 95% were seen once. The sequenced sample was CD4+ T cells from PBMCs. This sequence joins TRBV18 and TRBJ2-1; 8 bases are shared with TRBD2. This sequence was found in a human donor in good health. The CDR3 region is CASSPRAVAGLSEQFF. Written as DNA, the CDR3 is TGTGCCAGCTCACCACGGGCGGTAGCGGGATTGAGTGAGCAGTTCTTC. The entire variable domain, with the rest obtained from reference TRBV18 and TRBJ2-1, is as follows: NAGVMQNPRHLVRRRGQEARLRCSPMKGHSHVYWYRQLPEEGLKFMVYLQKENIIDESGMPKERFSAEFPKEGPSILRIQQVVRGDSAAYFCASSPRAVAGLSEQFFGPGTRLTVL.